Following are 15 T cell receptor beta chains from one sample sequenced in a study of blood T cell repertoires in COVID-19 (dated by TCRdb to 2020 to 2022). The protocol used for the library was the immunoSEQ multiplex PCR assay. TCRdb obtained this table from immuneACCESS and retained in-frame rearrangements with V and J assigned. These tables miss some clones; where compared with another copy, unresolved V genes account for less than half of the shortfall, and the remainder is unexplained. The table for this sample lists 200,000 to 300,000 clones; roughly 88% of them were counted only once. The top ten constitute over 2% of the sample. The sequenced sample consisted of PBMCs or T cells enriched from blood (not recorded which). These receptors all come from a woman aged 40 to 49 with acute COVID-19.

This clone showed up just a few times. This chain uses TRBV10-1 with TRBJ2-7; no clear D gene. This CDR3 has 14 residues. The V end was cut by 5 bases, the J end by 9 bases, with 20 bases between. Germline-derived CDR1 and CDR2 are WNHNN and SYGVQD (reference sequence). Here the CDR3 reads CASSLSGRLQGQYV. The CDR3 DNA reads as TGCGCCAGCAGTCTCTCGGGTCGATTACAAGGGCAGTACGTC.

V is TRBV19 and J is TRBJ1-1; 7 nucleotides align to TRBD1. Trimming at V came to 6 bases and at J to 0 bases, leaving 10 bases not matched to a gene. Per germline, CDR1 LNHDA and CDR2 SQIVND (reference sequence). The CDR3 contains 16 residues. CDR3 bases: TGTGCCAGTAGGCCTACCGGGACAGTCTTGAACACTGAAGCTTTCTTT. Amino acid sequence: CASRPTGTVLNTEAFF.

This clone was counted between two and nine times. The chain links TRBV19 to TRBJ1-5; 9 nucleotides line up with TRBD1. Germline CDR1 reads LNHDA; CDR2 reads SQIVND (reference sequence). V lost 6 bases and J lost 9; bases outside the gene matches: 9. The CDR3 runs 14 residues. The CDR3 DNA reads TGTGCCAGTAGCAAGGACAGGGGCCGTGGGCCCCAGCATTTT. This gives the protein CASSKDRGRGPQHF. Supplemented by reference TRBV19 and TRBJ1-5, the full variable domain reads DGGITQSPKYLFRKEGQNVTLSCEQNLNHDAMYWYRQDPGQGLRLIYYSQIVNDFQKGDIAEGYSVSREKKESFPLTVTSAQKNPTAFYLCASSKDRGRGPQHFGDGTRLSIL.

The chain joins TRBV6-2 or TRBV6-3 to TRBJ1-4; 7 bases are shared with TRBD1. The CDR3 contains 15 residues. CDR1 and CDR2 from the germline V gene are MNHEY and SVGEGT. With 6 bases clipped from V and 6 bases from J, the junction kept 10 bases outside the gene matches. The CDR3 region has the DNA TGTGCCAGCAGCCCCCAGACAGGGAAGGATGAAAAACTGTTTTTT. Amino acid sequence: CASSPQTGKDEKLFF.

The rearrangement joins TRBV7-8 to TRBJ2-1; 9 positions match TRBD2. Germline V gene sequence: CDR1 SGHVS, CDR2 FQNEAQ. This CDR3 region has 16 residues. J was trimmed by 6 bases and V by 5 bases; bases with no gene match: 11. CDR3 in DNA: TGTGCCAGCAGCCTTAGGGGGACTAGCCGCAGCAATGAGCAGTTCTTC. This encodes CASSLRGTSRSNEQFF.

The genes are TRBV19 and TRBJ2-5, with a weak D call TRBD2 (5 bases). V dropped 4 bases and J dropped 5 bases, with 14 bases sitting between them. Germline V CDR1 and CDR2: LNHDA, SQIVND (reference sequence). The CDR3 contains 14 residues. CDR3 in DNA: TGTGCCAGTAGTAGTCGGGGTATGGGGGAGACCCAGTACTTC. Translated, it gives CASSSRGMGETQYF.

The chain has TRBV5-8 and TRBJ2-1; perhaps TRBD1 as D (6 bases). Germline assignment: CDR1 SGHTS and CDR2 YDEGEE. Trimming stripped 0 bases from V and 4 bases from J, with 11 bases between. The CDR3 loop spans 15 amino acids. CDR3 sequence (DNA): TGTGCCAGCAGCTTGGCAGTCAGGGGATACAATGAGCAGTTCTTC. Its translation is CASSLAVRGYNEQFF.

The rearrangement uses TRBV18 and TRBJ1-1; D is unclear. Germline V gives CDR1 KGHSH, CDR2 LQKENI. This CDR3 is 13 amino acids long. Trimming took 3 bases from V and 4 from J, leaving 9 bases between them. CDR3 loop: CASSPQVTTEAFF. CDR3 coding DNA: TGTGCCAGCTCACCGCAGGTAACCACTGAAGCTTTCTTT.

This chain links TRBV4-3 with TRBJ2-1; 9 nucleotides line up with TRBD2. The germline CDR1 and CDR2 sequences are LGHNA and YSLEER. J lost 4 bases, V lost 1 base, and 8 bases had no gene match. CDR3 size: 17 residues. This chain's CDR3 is CASSQALETSGYNEQFF. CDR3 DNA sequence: TGCGCCAGCAGCCAAGCATTAGAGACTAGCGGATACAATGAGCAGTTCTTC.

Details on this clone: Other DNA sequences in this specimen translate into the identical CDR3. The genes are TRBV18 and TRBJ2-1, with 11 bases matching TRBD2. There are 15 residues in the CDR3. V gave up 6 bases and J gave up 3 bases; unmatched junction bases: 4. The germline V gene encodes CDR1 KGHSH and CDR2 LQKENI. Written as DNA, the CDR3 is TGTGCCAGCTCGCCCACTAGCGGGGGCTACAATGAGCAGTTCTTC. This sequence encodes CASSPTSGGYNEQFF.

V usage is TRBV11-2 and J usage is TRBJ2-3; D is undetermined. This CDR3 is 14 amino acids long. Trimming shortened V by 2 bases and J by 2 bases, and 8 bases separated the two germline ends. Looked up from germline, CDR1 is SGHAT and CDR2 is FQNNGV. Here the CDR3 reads CASSLLSFTDTQYF. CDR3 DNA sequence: TGTGCCAGCAGCTTATTGTCCTTCACAGATACGCAGTATTTT.

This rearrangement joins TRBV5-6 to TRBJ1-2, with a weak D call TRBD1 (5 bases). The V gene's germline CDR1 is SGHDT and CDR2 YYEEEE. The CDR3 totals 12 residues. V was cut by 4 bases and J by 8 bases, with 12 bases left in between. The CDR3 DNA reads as TGTGCCAGCAGCGAGGGACTAGGAGGCTACACCTTC. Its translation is CASSEGLGGYTF.

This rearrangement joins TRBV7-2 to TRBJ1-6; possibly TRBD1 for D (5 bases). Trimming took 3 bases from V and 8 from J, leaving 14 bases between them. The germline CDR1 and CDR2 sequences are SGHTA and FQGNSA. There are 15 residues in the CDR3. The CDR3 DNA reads TGTGCCAGCAGCTTGACCGGTCTCAGGGATTCACCCCTCCACTTT. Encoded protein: CASSLTGLRDSPLHF.

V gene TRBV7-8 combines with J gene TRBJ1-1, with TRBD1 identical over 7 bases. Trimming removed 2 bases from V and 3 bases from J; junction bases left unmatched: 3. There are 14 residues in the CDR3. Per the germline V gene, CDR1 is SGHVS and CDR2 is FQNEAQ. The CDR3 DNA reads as TGTGCCAGCAGCTTATTAACAGGGGACACTGAAGCTTTCTTT. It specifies CASSLLTGDTEAFF.

This CDR3 is CASSPPPGNEQFF. DNA of the CDR3: TGTGCCAGCAGCCCCCCCCCGGGGAATGAGCAGTTCTTC. The rearrangement links TRBV5-5 to TRBJ2-1, with D tentatively TRBD2 (5 bases). The germline CDR1 and CDR2 sequences are SGHKS and YYEKEE (reference sequence). Trimming left V 4 bases short and J 7 bases short, with 12 bases between. CDR3 length: 13 residues.